What follows are 2 T cell receptor beta chains derived from one specimen sequenced in a study of T cell changes during pregnancy in multiple sclerosis. Clones were read by immunoSEQ multiplex PCR, and TCRdb kept only the in-frame ones, dropping some. The data show tens of thousands of clones, about 90% seen once. Sequenced material: CD4+ T cells from peripheral blood mononuclear cells, taken after pregnancy. All receptors derive from a female donor with multiple sclerosis, enrolled in a pregnancy study.

The chain is built from TRBV2 and TRBJ2-7, with D maybe TRBD1 (6 bases). Germline V gene data show CDR1 as SNHLY and CDR2 as FYNNEI. Deletions cut 5 bases from V and 1 base from J, with 12 bases between. CDR3 length: 14 amino acids. The CDR3: CASSSRGRSYEQYF. In nucleotides, the CDR3 is TGTGCCAGCAGTAGCAGGGGACGTTCCTACGAGCAGTACTTC.

This rearrangement joins TRBV7-2 to TRBJ2-7; possible D gene TRBD1, 5 bases. The CDR3 length is 16 residues. V lost 4 bases and J lost 0, with 16 bases in between. Germline-derived CDR1 and CDR2 are SGHTA and FQGNSA. The CDR3 is CASSSTPTGVSYEQYF. Written as DNA, the CDR3 is TGTGCCAGCAGCTCGACCCCCACAGGAGTCTCCTACGAGCAGTACTTC.